This T cell receptor (beta chain) was recovered during a study of T cell responses to AZD1222 COVID-19 vaccine. General observations from the study: Seropositive at baseline were only a handful of AZD1222 recipients.

The CDR3 contains 15 residues. V shed 4 bases and J shed 0 bases, with 10 bases lying between them. Germline loops: CDR1 LNHDA, CDR2 SQIVND (reference sequence). The method was immunoSEQ multiplex PCR; TCRdb's version includes in-frame clones alone and lacks a portion of them. The table has around 100,000 clones, 70% to 90% seen once. About this clone: Its antigen is unidentified.

The chain employs TRBV19 and TRBJ1-3; D is unclear. This receptor was obtained from an adult in good health. The specimen comprised peripheral blood, sampled on day 0 of AZD1222 vaccination. The DNA of the CDR3 is TGTGCCAGTAGTAATCAGCTCGGCTCTGGAAACACCATATATTTT. It codes for CASSNQLGSGNTIYF.